Below, 13 T cell receptor beta chains from the same sample are listed, as sequenced in a study of blood T cell repertoires in COVID-19. Measured with immunoSEQ multiplex PCR; TCRdb has only the in-frame clones, and not every one. The table includes hundreds of thousands of clones, around 80% detected once. The sample consisted of PBMCs or T cells enriched from blood (not recorded which). The source of these receptors is a man aged 35 to 55 who had been exposed to COVID-19.

This chain links TRBV9 with TRBJ1-3; 8 bases match TRBD1. This CDR3 has 14 residues. The trim removed 0 bases at V and 6 bases at J, leaving 2 bases unmatched. CDR1 and CDR2 (germline): SGDLS, YYNGEE. The DNA for the CDR3 is TGTGCCAGCAGCGTAGGCCAGGGGGCAAACACCATATATTTT. Translation: CASSVGQGANTIYF. Full variable domain (rest looked up from reference TRBV9 and TRBJ1-3): DSGVTQTPKHLITATGQRVTLRCSPRSGDLSVYWYQQSLDQGLQFLIQYYNGEERAKGNILERFSAQQFPDLHSELNLSSLELGDSALYFCASSVGQGANTIYFGEGSWLTVV.

The chain employs TRBV25-1 and TRBJ1-2; no firm D call. The germline gives CDR1 MGHDK, CDR2 SYGVNS. The CDR3 totals 14 residues. With 3 bases removed from V and 4 bases from J, the gap between germline ends came to 12 bases. CDR3: CASSETGSGYGYTF. The CDR3 DNA reads TGTGCCAGCAGTGAGACGGGTAGTGGCTATGGCTACACCTTC.

The chain has TRBV9 and TRBJ2-2; D not certain. This CDR3 comprises 14 residues. Germline CDR1 SGDLS, CDR2 YYNGEE. Trimming cost V 0 bases and J 0 bases, with 3 bases left between them. DNA of the CDR3: TGTGCCAGCAGCGTAGGAGCGAACACCGGGGAGCTGTTTTTT. It translates to CASSVGANTGELFF.

This rearrangement joins TRBV9 to TRBJ2-1; the D is unclear. This CDR3 is 16 amino acids long. V was cut by 1 base and J by 7 bases, with 18 bases left in between. From germline, CDR1 is SGDLS and CDR2 YYNGEE. CDR3 nucleotides: TGTGCCAGCAGCGTATTGGAGCGAGTCGGTGGGAATGAGCAGTTCTTC. The encoded protein is CASSVLERVGGNEQFF.

The rearrangement joins TRBV19 to TRBJ2-1, with D tentatively TRBD2 (5 bases). CDR1 and CDR2 (germline): LNHDA, SQIVND (reference sequence). The CDR3 covers 11 residues. DNA of the CDR3: TGTGTCGCGGGCCGCAACAATGAGCAGTTCTTC. This codes for CVAGRNNEQFF.

V usage is TRBV4-1 and J usage is TRBJ1-3; D is unclear. The CDR3 extends over 16 amino acids. V was cut by 0 bases and J by 0 bases, with 9 bases left in between. Germline values: CDR1 MGHRA, CDR2 YSYEKL. CDR3 in amino acids: CASSQDRSLSGNTIYF. The CDR3 region has the DNA TGCGCCAGCAGCCAAGATCGGAGTCTCTCTGGAAACACCATATATTTT.

The rearrangement uses TRBV7-9 and TRBJ2-2; no firm D call. The germline V gene has CDR1 SEHNR and CDR2 FQNEAQ (reference sequence). V lost 3 bases to trimming and J lost 6 bases, with 11 bases between them. The CDR3 consists of 14 residues. The CDR3: CASSLGPKPGELFF. CDR3 DNA: TGTGCCAGCAGCTTGGGCCCCAAACCCGGGGAGCTGTTTTTT. Using reference TRBV7-9 and TRBJ2-2 for the parts outside the CDR3, the full variable domain is DTGVSQNPRHKITKRGQNVTFRCDPISEHNRLYWYRQTLGQGPEFLTYFQNEAQLEKSRLLSDRFSAERPKGSFSTLEIQRTEQGDSAMYLCASSLGPKPGELFFGEGSRLTVL.

The chain uses TRBV19 and TRBJ2-7; 13 nucleotides agree with TRBD2. The CDR3 has 14 residues. Germline V gene lookup returns CDR1 LNHDA and CDR2 SQIVND (reference sequence). V was clipped by 6 bases and J by 3 bases; unmatched bases: 2. The CDR3 DNA reads as TGTGCCAGTAGCAGGACTAGCGGGAGCTACGAGCAGTACTTC. This translates into CASSRTSGSYEQYF. The variable domain in full, with the rest retrieved from reference TRBV19 and TRBJ2-7, is DGGITQSPKYLFRKEGQNVTLSCEQNLNHDAMYWYRQDPGQGLRLIYYSQIVNDFQKGDIAEGYSVSREKKESFPLTVTSAQKNPTAFYLCASSRTSGSYEQYFGPGTRLTVT.

The J gene is TRBJ1-4, the V gene TRBV7-9; tentatively, D is TRBD1 (6 bases). The CDR3 has 16 amino acids. The V gene lost 7 bases and the J gene lost 0 bases, with 15 bases spanning the gap. Germline CDR1 is SEHNR and CDR2 is FQNEAQ (reference sequence). CDR3 DNA sequence: TGTGCCAGCAACCCCCGGGGGGGCGCAACTAATGAAAAACTGTTTTTT. Its protein product is CASNPRGGATNEKLFF.

The J gene is TRBJ1-5, the V gene TRBV7-9; D is perhaps TRBD1 (6 bases). This CDR3 has 16 amino acids. The germline gives CDR1 SEHNR, CDR2 FQNEAQ (reference sequence). V shed 1 base and J shed 6 bases, with 16 bases lying between them. For the CDR3, the DNA is TGTGCCAGCAGCTTAGGGGCGGGGGCTCCTATTCAGCCCCAGCATTTT. Translating gives CASSLGAGAPIQPQHF. Combining the CDR3 with reference TRBV7-9 and TRBJ1-5 gives the whole variable domain DTGVSQNPRHKITKRGQNVTFRCDPISEHNRLYWYRQTLGQGPEFLTYFQNEAQLEKSRLLSDRFSAERPKGSFSTLEIQRTEQGDSAMYLCASSLGAGAPIQPQHFGDGTRLSIL.

This clone has a single count. The gene calls are TRBV10-3 and TRBJ2-2; tentative D call: TRBD1 (6 bases). Trimming cost V 8 bases and J 1 base, with 11 bases left between them. Germline assignment: CDR1 ENHRY and CDR2 SYGVKD. The CDR3 runs to 14 residues. This CDR3 reads CAIRTDRNTGELFF. The CDR3 nucleotides are TGTGCCATCCGCACGGACAGGAACACCGGGGAGCTGTTTTTT.

The chain recombines TRBV6-5 with TRBJ1-4; maybe TRBD1 (6 bases). Looked up from germline, CDR1 is MNHEY and CDR2 is SVGAGI. The CDR3 has 14 residues. The ends were cut back, 6 bases at V and 0 bases at J, with 8 bases in the middle. The CDR3 coding sequence is TGTGCCAGCAGGGGGGCCGCAACTAATGAAAAACTGTTTTTT. Its translation: CASRGAATNEKLFF.

This chain connects TRBV19 to TRBJ1-6; D is possibly TRBD1 (5 bases). CDR1 and CDR2 from the germline V gene are LNHDA and SQIVND (reference sequence). Trimming left V 7 bases short and J 16 bases short, with 26 bases between. The CDR3 length is 15 residues. CDR3 loop: CASKGREDPSFPLHF. DNA of the CDR3: TGTGCCAGTAAGGGGAGGGAAGACCCCTCTTTCCCTCTCCACTTT.